Listed here is a single T cell receptor (beta chain). Its antigen is unknown. The CDR3 loop spans 12 amino acids. V was pared by 10 bases and J by 4 bases, with 6 bases of the junction left unmatched. CDR1 is LNHDA, CDR2 SQIVND, per germline (reference sequence). Sequenced by immunoSEQ multiplex PCR; TCRdb stores in-frame clones only, minus some. The sample has about 150,000 clones, over 85% seen once. This entry is derived from a study of T cell responses to AZD1222 COVID-19 vaccine. Study-wide findings and caveats: A rise in Spike-specific TCR breadth and depth followed two AZD1222 doses. Spike was spanned by vaccine-associated CD4 TCRs, which were dominant at 160-218 and 743-854. Just a handful of people given AZD1222 tested seropositive at baseline.

Sequences were derived from peripheral blood, sampled on day 0 of AZD1222 vaccination. The chain employs TRBV19 and TRBJ1-2; 7 bases agree with TRBD1. The sequence came from an adult in good health. CDR3 region: CAIRGTAYGYTF. DNA of the CDR3: TGTGCCATTCGCGGGACAGCCTATGGCTACACCTTC.